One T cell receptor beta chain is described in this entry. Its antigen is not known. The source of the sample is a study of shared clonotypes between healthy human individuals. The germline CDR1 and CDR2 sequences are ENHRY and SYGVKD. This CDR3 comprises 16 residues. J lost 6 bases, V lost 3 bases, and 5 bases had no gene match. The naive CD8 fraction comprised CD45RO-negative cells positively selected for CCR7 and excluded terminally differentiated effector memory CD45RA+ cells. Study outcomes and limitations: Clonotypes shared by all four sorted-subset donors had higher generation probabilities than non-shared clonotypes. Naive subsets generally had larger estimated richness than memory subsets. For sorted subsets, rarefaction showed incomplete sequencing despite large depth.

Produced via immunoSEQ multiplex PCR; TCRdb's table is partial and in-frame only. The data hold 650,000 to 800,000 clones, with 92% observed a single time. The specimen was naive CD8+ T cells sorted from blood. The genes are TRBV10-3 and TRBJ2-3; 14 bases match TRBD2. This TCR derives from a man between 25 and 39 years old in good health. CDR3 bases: TGTGCCATCAGTGACGGGACTAGCGGGAGTGGGGATACGCAGTATTTT. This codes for CAISDGTSGSGDTQYF.